The rows below give T cell receptor beta chains drawn from one sample of a study of OX40 agonist ivuxolimab in advanced cancers. Profiled with immunoSEQ multiplex PCR; TCRdb holds only in-frame clones, not every one. The sample shows about 100,000 clones, 75% to 95% of them seen only once. The source material was CD4+ or CD8+ T cells sorted from blood, sampled in a trial of the OX40 agonist ivuxolimab. The receptors were gathered from an adult with an advanced solid tumor such as melanoma, head and neck, liver or kidney cancer. Both conserved end residues are part of each CDR3. A D gene is named only where the DNA matches it firmly. Rows may omit the clone size; those that give it use once, few, many or a size class.

J gene: TRBJ2-7
D gene: TRBD2
V gene: TRBV2
clone size: -
CDR3 DNA: TGTGCCAGCAGTGAAGTGGGGGGGACTACCTACGAGCAGTACTTC
CDR3 protein: CASSEVGGTTYEQYF

J gene: TRBJ1-1
D gene: -
V gene: TRBV7-9
clone size: -
CDR3 DNA: TGTGCCAGCAGCTTAGCGCCAGGGTTGAACACTGAAGCTTTCTTT
CDR3 protein: CASSLAPGLNTEAFF

J gene: TRBJ2-1
D gene: -
V gene: TRBV18
clone size: -
CDR3 DNA: TGTGCCAGCTCACCATTCGGGGGCTCAAGCTCCTACAATGAGCAGTTCTTC
CDR3 protein: CASSPFGGSSSYNEQFF

J gene: TRBJ1-3
D gene: TRBD1
V gene: TRBV7-3
clone size: -
CDR3 DNA: TGTGCCAGCAGAACAGACAGGGGGCGGTTTCGGTCTGGAAACACCATATATTTT
CDR3 protein: CASRTDRGRFRSGNTIYF

J gene: TRBJ1-4
D gene: -
V gene: TRBV7-2
clone size: -
CDR3 DNA: TGTGCCACCTCGACACGGAATAATGAAAAACTGTTTTTT
CDR3 protein: CATSTRNNEKLFF

J gene: TRBJ2-3
D gene: -
V gene: TRBV5-1
clone size: -
CDR3 DNA: TGCGCCAGCAGCTTGGCGGGGTCCACAGATACGCAGTATTTT
CDR3 protein: CASSLAGSTDTQYF

J gene: TRBJ1-5
D gene: -
V gene: TRBV2
clone size: -
CDR3 DNA: TGTGCCAGCAGTAGAGGGGGAAGCAATCAGCCCCAGCATTTT
CDR3 protein: CASSRGGSNQPQHF

J gene: TRBJ2-7
D gene: -
V gene: TRBV28
clone size: few
CDR3 DNA: TGTGCCAGCAGTACCCCCGCCCAGGGCGAGCAGTACTTC
CDR3 protein: CASSTPAQGEQYF

J gene: TRBJ2-1
D gene: TRBD2
V gene: TRBV7-6
clone size: -
CDR3 DNA: TGTGCCAGCCGCGGACTAGCGGGAGTCGGCGAGCAGTTCTTC
CDR3 protein: CASRGLAGVGEQFF

J gene: TRBJ2-1
D gene: -
V gene: TRBV21-1
clone size: -
CDR3 DNA: TGTGCCAGCAGAGGGGGGAGGTCCTACAATGAGCAGTTCTTC
CDR3 protein: CASRGGRSYNEQFF

J gene: TRBJ2-1
D gene: -
V gene: TRBV21-1
clone size: -
CDR3 DNA: TGTGCCAGCAGCAATGAACCAAGGGACCCCAGCTACAATGAGCAGTTCTTC
CDR3 protein: CASSNEPRDPSYNEQFF

J gene: TRBJ1-2
D gene: -
V gene: TRBV18
clone size: -
CDR3 DNA: TGTGCCAGCTCAAGTGGGGTTAACTATGGCTACACCTTC
CDR3 protein: CASSSGVNYGYTF

J gene: TRBJ2-1
D gene: -
V gene: TRBV2
clone size: -
CDR3 DNA: TGTGCCAGCAGCCCCCTCACTAGATCGGATGAGCAGTTCTTC
CDR3 protein: CASSPLTRSDEQFF

J gene: TRBJ2-5
D gene: -
V gene: TRBV5-1
clone size: -
CDR3 DNA: TGCGCCAGCAGCCCCCCGGAGGGGGGCGGGGTCGGAGAGACCCAGTACTTC
CDR3 protein: CASSPPEGGGVGETQYF

J gene: TRBJ1-6
D gene: -
V gene: TRBV18
clone size: -
CDR3 DNA: TGTGCCAGCTCATCGAGCTCCTATAATTCACCCCTCCACTTT
CDR3 protein: CASSSSSYNSPLHF

J gene: TRBJ2-2
D gene: TRBD1
V gene: TRBV6-5
clone size: -
CDR3 DNA: TGTGCCAGCAGTTACTGGGACAGGGGTGGGGAGCTGTTTTTT
CDR3 protein: CASSYWDRGGELFF

J gene: TRBJ2-1
D gene: TRBD1
V gene: TRBV7-9
clone size: -
CDR3 DNA: TGTGCCAGCAGCTTAGGAGGGGGCGGACCGAACAATGAGCAGTTCTTC
CDR3 protein: CASSLGGGGPNNEQFF

J gene: TRBJ2-7
D gene: TRBD1
V gene: TRBV11-2
clone size: once
CDR3 DNA: TGTGCCAGCAGTTCGGGACAGGGGGCTATAGGTGAGCAGTACTTC
CDR3 protein: CASSSGQGAIGEQYF

J gene: TRBJ2-4
D gene: TRBD2
V gene: TRBV7-9
clone size: -
CDR3 DNA: TGTGCCAGCAGCTTAGCGGGACTAGCGGGAGGGAGGGACATTCAGTACTTC
CDR3 protein: CASSLAGLAGGRDIQYF

J gene: TRBJ1-1
D gene: TRBD1
V gene: TRBV4-1
clone size: -
CDR3 DNA: TGCGCCAGCAGCTCGTGGGACAGCACCTTGAACACTGAAGCTTTCTTT
CDR3 protein: CASSSWDSTLNTEAFF

J gene: TRBJ1-5
D gene: -
V gene: TRBV28
clone size: -
CDR3 DNA: TGTGCCAGCCTTCGGGGGACGGGCAATCAGCCCCAGCATTTT
CDR3 protein: CASLRGTGNQPQHF

J gene: TRBJ2-6
D gene: -
V gene: TRBV19
clone size: -
CDR3 DNA: TGTGCCAGTAGTATTGGGGGCACTACCTTTGGGGCCAACGTCCTGACTTTC
CDR3 protein: CASSIGGTTFGANVLTF

J gene: TRBJ2-3
D gene: TRBD2
V gene: TRBV5-4
clone size: -
CDR3 DNA: TGTGCCAGCAGCCCGGGACTAGCGGGGACTAGCACAGATACGCAGTATTTT
CDR3 protein: CASSPGLAGTSTDTQYF

J gene: TRBJ2-5
D gene: TRBD1
V gene: TRBV2
clone size: -
CDR3 DNA: TGTGCCAGCAGTGAACGGCAGGGGGTAACCCAGTACTTC
CDR3 protein: CASSERQGVTQYF

J gene: TRBJ2-3
D gene: -
V gene: TRBV5-1
clone size: -
CDR3 DNA: TGCGCCAGCAGCTTGGAAGGCAGGGATACAGATACGCAGTATTTT
CDR3 protein: CASSLEGRDTDTQYF

J gene: TRBJ1-3
D gene: -
V gene: TRBV28
clone size: -
CDR3 DNA: TGTGCCACGAGAGGTTACAGCACTAACTCTGGAAACACCATATATTTT
CDR3 protein: CATRGYSTNSGNTIYF

J gene: TRBJ1-2
D gene: -
V gene: TRBV4-3
clone size: -
CDR3 DNA: TGCGCCAGCAGCCAAGATCGGTTATATGGCTACACCTTC
CDR3 protein: CASSQDRLYGYTF

J gene: TRBJ1-2
D gene: TRBD1
V gene: TRBV14
clone size: -
CDR3 DNA: TGTGCCAGCAGCCAATCCGGGACAGGGCCCTATGGCTACACCTTC
CDR3 protein: CASSQSGTGPYGYTF

J gene: TRBJ2-1
D gene: -
V gene: TRBV7-3
clone size: once
CDR3 DNA: TGTGCCAGCAGCTTAGAGAGCATACTGGGTAGTGAGCAGTTCTTC
CDR3 protein: CASSLESILGSEQFF

J gene: TRBJ2-1
D gene: TRBD1
V gene: TRBV2
clone size: -
CDR3 DNA: TGTGCCAGCAGTCCCCAGGGGGTCAATGAGCAGTTCTTC
CDR3 protein: CASSPQGVNEQFF

J gene: TRBJ2-3
D gene: TRBD2
V gene: TRBV4-1
clone size: -
CDR3 DNA: TGCGCCAGCAGCCAAGGATCTAGCGGAAGGGCCTCTAGCACAGATACGCAGTATTTT
CDR3 protein: CASSQGSSGRASSTDTQYF

J gene: TRBJ1-2
D gene: -
V gene: TRBV5-1
clone size: -
CDR3 DNA: TGCGCCAGCAGCGAAGACGCCGGCTATGGCTACACCTTC
CDR3 protein: CASSEDAGYGYTF

J gene: TRBJ2-7
D gene: -
V gene: TRBV5-5
clone size: -
CDR3 DNA: TGTGCCAGCAGCCTGGCCGCAGGGATCCCCTACGAGCAGTACTTC
CDR3 protein: CASSLAAGIPYEQYF

J gene: TRBJ2-2
D gene: TRBD1
V gene: TRBV7-2
clone size: -
CDR3 DNA: TGTGCCAGCAGCTTAGAGGGGGCAGGACGGGAGCTGTTTTTT
CDR3 protein: CASSLEGAGRELFF

J gene: TRBJ2-3
D gene: TRBD2
V gene: TRBV5-1
clone size: -
CDR3 DNA: TGCGCCAGCAGCTATATCGGACTAGCCGTGGATACGCAGTATTTT
CDR3 protein: CASSYIGLAVDTQYF

J gene: TRBJ2-5
D gene: TRBD2
V gene: TRBV4-2
clone size: -
CDR3 DNA: TGTGCCAGCAGCCAAGAAACTGGCGGGAGGGCCGGAGGGCAAGAGACCCAGTACTTC
CDR3 protein: CASSQETGGRAGGQETQYF

J gene: TRBJ2-3
D gene: TRBD2
V gene: TRBV30
clone size: once
CDR3 DNA: TGTGCCTGGAGTGTAGGTAGCGGGATTGGGGCGGATACGCAGTATTTT
CDR3 protein: CAWSVGSGIGADTQYF